This T cell receptor beta chain was captured by sequencing in a study of cytomegalovirus exposure and HLA in healthy donors. General study findings and limits: Follow-up analysis seemed to connect common viral pathogens with several of the most significant clusters identified. A later analysis showed that HLA-associated TCR beta chains had undergone more clonal expansion than equally common others. The study reported that TCR beta sequences accurately predicted HLA-A and HLA-B alleles in most subjects.

In this sample, this clone turned up once. Its antigen is unidentified. The PCR made use of 60 Vbeta and 13 Jbeta primers. The method was immunoSEQ multiplex PCR; TCRdb's version includes in-frame clones alone and lacks a portion of them. Here the sample spans 270,000 or so clones, around 90% being singletons. The CDR3 loop spans 13 amino acids. Germline CDR1 MGHRA, CDR2 YSYEKL. Trimming cost V 0 bases and J 6 bases, with 6 bases left between them. This TCR was recovered from a girl aged 2-10 years in good health and CMV-seronegative. Sequencing was performed on PBMCs. The V call is TRBV4-1, the J call TRBJ1-5; D unclear. The CDR3 sequence is CASSQERGQPQHF. CDR3 nucleotide sequence: TGCGCCAGCAGCCAAGAGCGGGGTCAGCCCCAGCATTTT.